Listed below are T cell receptor beta chains from one sample, sequenced in a study of tumor-infiltrating lymphocytes in primary liver carcinoma. TCRdb re-analysed the multiplex PCR reads in MiXCR, keeping a single row per CDR3 protein. The sample has about 130,000 distinct CDR3 sequences, 64% seen once. The sequencing input was liver tumor tissue from sampling region 3. The receptors come from a woman aged 55-70 years with primary liver carcinoma and hepatitis B virus infection. The conserved cysteine and the conserved F or W are not part of the CDR3 here. The order of the fields is J gene, CDR3 length, V gene, CDR3 protein.

TRBJ2-3,13,TRBV4-1,ASSIGLPGGDTQY
TRBJ2-1,11,TRBV10-3,AISAESYNEQF
TRBJ2-2,12,TRBV11-2,TSSLAGGTGGLF
TRBJ2-1,12,TRBV29-1,SVNTSGGYNERF
TRBJ2-6,13,TRBV12-3/TRBV12-4,ASSSGIAGANVLA
TRBJ1-1,13,TRBV6-5,ASGNEWAGETEAF
TRBJ2-7,13,TRBV29-1,SGKPTSRSSYEQY
TRBJ2-5,13,TRBV6-5,ASSYSHDLGKTQY
TRBJ2-7,13,TRBV12-3/TRBV12-4,ASSPRLAGVSEQY
TRBJ2-5,13,TRBV10-3,AISDLLTQQDTQY
TRBJ2-3,12,TRBV29-1,RADREEGRDTQY
TRBJ1-2,11,TRBV29-1,SVRWPTTYGYT
TRBJ2-2,11,TRBV12-3/TRBV12-4,ATGLDRTGELA
TRBJ1-1,13,TRBV5-1,ASSLGPGESTEAF
TRBJ2-2,12,TRBV11-2,ASTLNQGTGELF
TRBJ2-3,10,TRBV29-1,SVVKFTDTQY
TRBJ2-3,13,TRBV11-2,ASNPGLVGPDTQY
TRBJ2-7,11,TRBV5-1,ASSSQVPYEQY
TRBJ2-7,12,TRBV29-1,LRRTGASGYEQY
TRBJ2-3,14,TRBV7-9,TSSLGFSLDTDTQY
TRBJ1-1,12,TRBV4-2,ASSQDSKNTEAF
TRBJ2-1,10,TRBV12-3/TRBV12-4,AGSEQLREQF
TRBJ2-2,12,TRBV6-6,AIMWGRYTGELF
TRBJ2-3,12,TRBV5-8,ASSPQRSTDTQY
TRBJ1-4,13,TRBV10-2,ASSPKGQLNEKLF
TRBJ1-5,12,TRBV19,ASKQMGLGQPQH
TRBJ2-1,12,TRBV7-9,ASSLVGTRSEQF
TRBJ2-7,12,TRBV6-2/TRBV6-3,ASSSPDRYYEQY
TRBJ2-1,13,TRBV11-2,DNNLEGGSIGEQF
TRBJ2-1,14,TRBV5-1,ASSLVAGVSYNEQF
TRBJ2-7,11,TRBV5-1,ASSPTSSYEQY
TRBJ2-1,11,TRBV12-3/TRBV12-4,ASTPTPSDEQF
TRBJ2-1,14,TRBV6-1,ASCGRTFRSYNEQF
TRBJ1-3,11,TRBV5-4,TSSPGTTNTIY